The 18 T cell receptor beta chains below were found in one sample sequenced in a study of tumor-infiltrating lymphocytes in glioblastoma multiforme. TCRB libraries came from RNA via three nested multiplex PCR rounds. TCRdb reprocessed the multiplex PCR reads via MiXCR and lists one record per CDR3 protein. Here the sample spans under 15,000 distinct CDR3 sequences, 64% being singletons. The specimen sequenced was brain tumor tissue. The receptors were gathered from a male donor with glioblastoma.

Relative to its sample, this clonotype is medium-sized (0.01 to 0.1%). The V gene is TRBV13, the J gene TRBJ1-1; a possible D gene is TRBD1 (5 bases). Trimming took off 2 bases at V and 4 bases at J, with 8 bases between the two ends. The CDR3 sequence is 13 residues long. CDR1 is PRHDT, CDR2 FYEKMQ, per germline (reference sequence). CDR3 in amino acids: CASSLLGVTEAFF. CDR3 DNA: TGTGCCAGCAGCTTACTAGGGGTCACTGAAGCTTTCTTT.

This chain uses TRBV9 with TRBJ2-7; no clear D. CDR1 is SGDLS, CDR2 YYNGEE, per germline. The CDR3 has 16 residues. The germline V and J ends were trimmed by 3 bases and 5 bases, with 21 bases remaining between them. In nucleotides, the CDR3 is TGTGCCAGCAGCGCCGGACCGCTCTTACCCACAAACGAGCAGTACTTC. It codes for CASSAGPLLPTNEQYF.

By share of the sample, this clonotype is medium-sized. The chain combines TRBV14 with TRBJ2-5, with TRBD2 as a possible D gene (5 bases). CDR1 is SGHDN, CDR2 FVKESK, per germline. V was cut by 0 bases and J by 7 bases, with 12 bases left in between. The CDR3 has 14 residues. The CDR3 loop is CASSQERTWGTQYF. The CDR3, as DNA: TGTGCCAGCAGCCAAGAACGGACTTGGGGGACCCAGTACTTC.

The chain is built from TRBV20-1 and TRBJ1-6, with D unresolved. The germline gives CDR1 DFQATT, CDR2 SNEGSKA (reference sequence). This CDR3 region has 15 residues. V lost 1 base to trimming and J lost 7 bases, with 14 bases between them. CDR3 residues: CSARGRGFVNSPLHF. DNA for the CDR3: TGCAGTGCTAGAGGTCGGGGTTTCGTGAATTCACCCCTCCACTTT.

V is TRBV6-5 and J is TRBJ1-4, with TRBD1 as a possible D gene (6 bases). V was trimmed by 2 bases and J by 8 bases, leaving 9 bases between them. Germline V CDR1 and CDR2: MNHEY, SVGAGI. The CDR3 sequence is 13 residues long. The CDR3 DNA is TGTGCCAGCAGTTACAAACAGGGCGAAAAACTGTTTTTT. Translated, it gives CASSYKQGEKLFF.

Notes on this clonotype: The junction departs from germline at one end; a sequencing error may be responsible. V and J are TRBV14 and TRBJ2-1, with no clear D. This CDR3 is 14 amino acids long. Germline V gene sequence: CDR1 SGHDN, CDR2 FVKESK. Here the CDR3 reads CASNQDMRYNEQFF. The CDR3 DNA is TGTGCCAGCAACCAAGATATGCGTTACAATGAGCAGTTCTTC.

This clonotype is a singleton in its sample. This likely comes from a read error, as the CDR3 has no conserved phenylalanine or tryptophan at its end. It is unclear where the CDR3 begins or ends on the DNA, so no DNA is shown, and the CDR3 is as TCRdb lists it. The chain recombines TRBV6-1 with TRBJ2-7; whether TRBD1, the table's D call, matches the DNA was not checked. The CDR3 length is 13 residues, termini included. Germline V CDR1 and CDR2: MNHNS, SASEGT. This CDR3 is CASSTGTNYEQCL.

This clonotype was counted ten times or more. This rearrangement joins TRBV12-3 or TRBV12-4 to TRBJ1-1; possibly TRBD1 for D (5 bases). V was clipped by 6 bases and J by 5 bases, with 16 bases between them. This CDR3 region has 14 residues. CDR3 DNA: TGTGCCAGCAGCCTCGGGGGGTCAGGGACTGAAGCTTTCTTT. Its protein product is CASSLGGSGTEAFF.

Turning to this clonotype: Its ends do not fully match the called genes, so a read error is possible. The rearrangement uses TRBV6-6 and TRBJ2-7, with D maybe TRBD2 (6 bases). Germline values: CDR1 MNHNY, CDR2 SVGAGI (reference sequence). The CDR3 contains 14 residues. DNA for the CDR3: TGTGCCAGCAGTTACGACGGGGGATCCTACGGGCAGTACTTC. Protein product: CASSYDGGSYGQYF.

This clonotype was recorded a few times. The rearrangement joins TRBV7-8 to TRBJ2-4; D gene ambiguous. The CDR3 runs 13 residues. The germline V gene has CDR1 SGHVS and CDR2 FQNEAQ. The V end lost 5 bases, the J end lost 13 bases, and 18 bases lay between the germline ends. The CDR3 DNA reads TGTGCCAGCAGCCATAACAGTCCGATAGTCCAGTACTTC. Its translation: CASSHNSPIVQYF.

Comments on this clonotype: This CDR3 fails to terminate in the conserved phenylalanine or tryptophan, so it likely reflects a read error. The J gene is TRBJ1-4, the V gene TRBV20-1, with D unresolved. Germline V gene lookup returns CDR1 DFQATT and CDR2 SNEGSKA (reference sequence). The CDR3 has 11 residues. CDR3 DNA: TGCAGTGCTGGAGAGGACGGAGGACTGTTTTTA. Its protein is CSAGEDGGLFL.

Note on this clonotype: Given the absence of the conserved phenylalanine or tryptophan at the CDR3 end, a read error is likely. The DNA is left out, because the CDR3 cannot be placed on it with certainty; the CDR3 is given as TCRdb lists it. The J gene is TRBJ2-1, the V gene TRBV4-1. The CDR3 sequence runs 16 residues, both termini included. The germline CDR1 and CDR2 sequences are MGHRA and YSYEKL. The CDR3: CASSQEDNSLYTAQFG.

This chain uses TRBV29-1 with TRBJ2-5; D gene ambiguous. V lost 6 bases and J 2 bases, leaving 7 bases between the germline ends. The CDR3 is 11 residues long. The germline CDR1 and CDR2 sequences are SQVTM and ANQGSEA. The CDR3 here is CSVRAQETQYF. DNA of the CDR3: TGCAGCGTAAGGGCACAAGAGACCCAGTACTTC. The whole variable domain, filled in from reference TRBV29-1 and TRBJ2-5, reads SAVISQKPSRDICQRGTSLTIQCQVDSQVTMMFWYRQQPGQSLTLIATANQGSEATYESGFVIDKFPISRPNLTFSTLTVSNMSPEDSSIYLCSVRAQETQYFGPGTRLLVL.

This clonotype was seen a few times. The chain couples TRBV10-2 to TRBJ2-3; 8 nucleotides line up with TRBD2. This CDR3 is 14 amino acids long. Per germline, CDR1 WSHSY and CDR2 SAAADI. The V segment lost 9 bases and the J segment 2 bases; nucleotides outside the gene matches: 7. CDR3 sequence: CASSVTSDTDTQYF. The DNA of the CDR3 is TGCGCCAGTTCCGTGACTAGCGACACAGATACGCAGTATTTT.

Turning to this clonotype: Since the CDR3 does not end with the conserved phenylalanine or tryptophan, this likely comes from a read error. The chain carries TRBV12-3 or TRBV12-4 and TRBJ2-3, with 9 nucleotides matching TRBD2. This CDR3 comprises 17 residues. V lost 11 bases and J lost 2; bases outside the gene matches: 17. This chain's CDR3 is CAGALPGLALFTDTQYL. The CDR3 DNA sequence: TGTGCCGGCGCGTTACCGGGACTAGCTCTCTTCACAGATACGCAGTATTTG.

A remark on this clonotype: A single base separates this from a much larger clone, so it may be a read error. The chain recombines TRBV7-2 with TRBJ2-3; D possibly matches TRBD1 or TRBD2 (5 bases each). Germline V gives CDR1 SGHTA, CDR2 FQGNSA. The CDR3 spans 16 residues. CDR3 sequence: CASTLGPRGGTDAQYF. For the CDR3, the DNA is TGTGCCAGCACCCTAGGCCCGAGGGGTGGCACAGATGCGCAGTATTTT. The full variable domain, in which reference TRBV7-2 and TRBJ2-3 provide the parts outside the CDR3, is GAGVSQSPSNKVTEKGKDVELRCDPISGHTALYWYRQSLGQGLEFLIYFQGNSAPDKSGLPSDRFSAERTGGSVSTLTIQRTQQEDSAVYLCASTLGPRGGTDAQYFGPGTRLTVL.

As for this clonotype: This likely comes from a read error, as the CDR3 has no conserved phenylalanine or tryptophan at its end. It is unclear where the CDR3 begins or ends on the DNA, so no DNA is shown, and the CDR3 is as TCRdb lists it. This rearrangement joins TRBV11-2 to TRBJ2-1; TRBD1, the table's D call, was not compared with the DNA. The CDR3 comprises 14 residues, both ends counted. CDR1 and CDR2 from the germline V gene are SGHAT and FQNNGV. The CDR3 reads CASSFRDRAQGGDL.

Note on this clonotype: At one end the junction does not follow the germline gene, possibly because of a read error. The chain has TRBV11-2 and TRBJ2-7; perhaps TRBD1 as D (6 bases). The CDR3 runs to 14 residues. Germline V gene sequence: CDR1 SGHAT, CDR2 FQNNGV. CDR3: CASSVELDSYEQYF. Here the CDR3 DNA reads TGTGCCAGCAGCGTAGAACTGGACAGCTACGAGCAGTACTTC.